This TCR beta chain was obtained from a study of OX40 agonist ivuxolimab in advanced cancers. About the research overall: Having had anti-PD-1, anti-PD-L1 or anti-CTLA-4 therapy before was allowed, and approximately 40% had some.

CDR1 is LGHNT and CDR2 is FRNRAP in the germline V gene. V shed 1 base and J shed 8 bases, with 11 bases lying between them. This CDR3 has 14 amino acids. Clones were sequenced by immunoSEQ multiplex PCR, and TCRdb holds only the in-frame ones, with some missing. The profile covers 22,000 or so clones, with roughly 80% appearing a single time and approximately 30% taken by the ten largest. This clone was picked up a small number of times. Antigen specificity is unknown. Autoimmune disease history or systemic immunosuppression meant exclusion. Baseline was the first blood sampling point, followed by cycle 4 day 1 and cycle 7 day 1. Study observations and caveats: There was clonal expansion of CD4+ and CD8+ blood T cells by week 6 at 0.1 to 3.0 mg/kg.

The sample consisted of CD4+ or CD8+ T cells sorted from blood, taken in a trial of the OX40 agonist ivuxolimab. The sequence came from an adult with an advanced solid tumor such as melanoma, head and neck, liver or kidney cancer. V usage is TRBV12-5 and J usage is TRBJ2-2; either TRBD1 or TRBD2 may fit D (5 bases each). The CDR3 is CASGLAGSLGELFF. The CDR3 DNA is TGTGCTAGTGGTTTGGCAGGGAGTCTGGGGGAGCTGTTTTTT. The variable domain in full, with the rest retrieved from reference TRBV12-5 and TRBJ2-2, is DARVTQTPRHKVTEMGQEVTMRCQPILGHNTVFWYRQTMMQGLELLAYFRNRAPLDDSGMPKDRFSAEMPDATLATLKIQPSEPRDSAVYFCASGLAGSLGELFFGEGSRLTVL.